The rows below give T cell receptor beta chains drawn from one sample of a study of regulatory T cells in long-lasting Graves disease. TCRdb itself ran the multiplex PCR reads through MiXCR, one entry per CDR3 protein. The sample lists around 330,000 distinct CDR3 sequences, more than 15% occurring once. The sequencing here drew on peripheral blood mononuclear cells (PBMCs), taken at new diagnosis, from a patient treated with antithyroid drugs. The receptors were gathered from a female donor with Graves disease. The CDR3 runs from the conserved cysteine through the conserved F or W.

j_gene | v_gene | len | CDR3aa
TRBJ2-1 | TRBV7-3 | 15 | CASSHGQGGVDEQFF
TRBJ2-7 | TRBV18 | 15 | CASSPTGDGTYEQYF
TRBJ1-4 | TRBV18 | 15 | CASSRDRTTNEKLFF
TRBJ2-3 | TRBV9 | 16 | CASSRPTSGRADTQYF
TRBJ2-7 | TRBV6-1 | 14 | CASRPGTSHFEQYF
TRBJ2-7 | TRBV20-1 | 12 | CSATDSSYEQYF
TRBJ1-5 | TRBV19 | 15 | CASSTGRPRNQPQHF
TRBJ2-5 | TRBV2 | 15 | CASSEGYRDQETQYF
TRBJ1-4 | TRBV9 | 15 | CASSVGGTGNEKLFF
TRBJ1-4 | TRBV7-8 | 16 | CASSLYQYRGREKLFF
TRBJ2-5 | TRBV5-6 | 14 | CASSTGMEGETQYF
TRBJ1-1 | TRBV20-1 | 14 | CSATKPGANTEAFF
TRBJ2-1 | TRBV2 | 17 | CASSEGTPGNVRNEQFF
TRBJ2-7 | TRBV12-5 | 14 | CASGLLAGGYEQYF
TRBJ1-2 | TRBV6-1 | 12 | CASTGGDYGYTF
TRBJ2-3 | TRBV20-1 | 13 | CSAKRASTDTQYF
TRBJ1-2 | TRBV3-1 | 14 | CASSRAGQGYGYTF
TRBJ1-3 | TRBV12-3/TRBV12-4 | 14 | CASSPTGSGNTIYF
TRBJ2-7 | TRBV27 | 13 | CASSASGSYEQYF
TRBJ2-7 | TRBV29-1 | 12 | CSARVASYEQYF
TRBJ2-7 | TRBV5-5 | 15 | CASSAVGGGDYEQYF
TRBJ2-7 | TRBV6-1 | 14 | CASRRSGTAYEQYF
TRBJ2-1 | TRBV14 | 17 | CASSQDSGTGIYNEQFF
TRBJ2-1 | TRBV5-1 | 15 | CASSRWDSPKDEQFF
TRBJ1-2 | TRBV14 | 13 | CASSQEKAYGYTF
TRBJ2-3 | TRBV11-2 | 15 | CASSNRGISTDTQYF
TRBJ1-4 | TRBV18 | 16 | CASSPGDRGRDEKLFF
TRBJ2-5 | TRBV12-3/TRBV12-4 | 13 | CASSFKARETQYF
TRBJ2-3 | TRBV7-9 | 19 | CASSSGPLAGTSVTDTQYF
TRBJ1-5 | TRBV28 | 14 | CASGYGYSNQPQHF
TRBJ1-2 | TRBV28 | 15 | CASSLCAGCGYGYTF
TRBJ2-3 | TRBV12-3/TRBV12-4 | 16 | CASSLVAGSSPDTQYF
TRBJ2-1 | TRBV20-1 | 14 | CSAPGARSYNEQFF
TRBJ1-5 | TRBV6-2/TRBV6-3 | 17 | CASSYPSEVMWNQPQHF
TRBJ2-1 | TRBV6-1 | 18 | CASSEFGRGTSGRGEQFF
TRBJ2-1 | TRBV24-1 | 17 | CATSDSDGRAGYNEQFF
TRBJ1-1 | TRBV6-1 | 13 | CASRPGGGRGAFF
TRBJ2-7 | TRBV27 | 14 | CASSLRGWDYEQYF
TRBJ2-3 | TRBV24-1 | 14 | CATLAGDFSDTQYF
TRBJ1-1 | TRBV12-3/TRBV12-4 | 13 | CASGNRVGTEAFF
TRBJ2-7 | TRBV7-2 | 16 | CASSLVGTSGKGEQYF
TRBJ2-7 | TRBV27 | 14 | CASSSETGPYEQYF
TRBJ2-7 | TRBV7-2 | 14 | CASSSSGRSYEQYF
TRBJ2-7 | TRBV7-2 | 15 | CASSLTAGGNYEQYF
TRBJ2-1 | TRBV28 | 15 | CASSLRTSSYNEQFF
TRBJ2-1 | TRBV11-1 | 13 | CASSQGDKDEQFF
TRBJ1-6 | TRBV3-1 | 13 | CASSQTGSSPLHF
TRBJ2-7 | TRBV7-6 | 16 | CASSALLAGEFYEQYF
TRBJ2-2 | TRBV6-5 | 16 | CASSSPTGTNTGELFF
TRBJ2-7 | TRBV19 | 17 | CASSDNWASGGFYEQYF
TRBJ2-3 | TRBV13 | 12 | CASSLETDRQYF
TRBJ1-1 | TRBV9 | 12 | CASGPGNTEAFF
TRBJ2-1 | TRBV10-3 | 17 | CAISATSGRSSYNEQFF
TRBJ1-1 | TRBV12-3/TRBV12-4 | 14 | CASNLRSPLTEAFF
TRBJ2-7 | TRBV6-1 | 15 | CASSEGVLPAYEQYF
TRBJ1-5 | TRBV6-1 | 14 | CASRPEWGSMPQHF
TRBJ2-7 | TRBV28 | 12 | CASREERLEQYF
TRBJ2-1 | TRBV20-1 | 15 | CSARGSAGGYNEQFF
TRBJ1-1 | TRBV30 | 11 | CAWGETGEAFF
TRBJ2-5 | TRBV3-1 | 15 | CASSQDQGARETQYF